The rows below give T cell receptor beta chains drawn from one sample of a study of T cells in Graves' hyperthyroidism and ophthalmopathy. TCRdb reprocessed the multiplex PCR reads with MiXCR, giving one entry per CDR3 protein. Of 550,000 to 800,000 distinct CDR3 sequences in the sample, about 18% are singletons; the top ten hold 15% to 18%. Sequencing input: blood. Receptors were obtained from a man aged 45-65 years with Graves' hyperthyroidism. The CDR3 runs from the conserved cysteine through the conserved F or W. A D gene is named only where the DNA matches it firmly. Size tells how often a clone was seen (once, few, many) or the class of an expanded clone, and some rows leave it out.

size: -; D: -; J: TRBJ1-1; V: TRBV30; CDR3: CAWSAGGKLGNTEAFF; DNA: TGTGCCTGGAGTGCTGGAGGGAAGTTGGGGAACACTGAAGCTTTCTTT
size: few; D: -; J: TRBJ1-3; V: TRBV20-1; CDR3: CSAGDSSSGNTIYF; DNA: TGCAGTGCTGGAGACAGTTCCTCTGGAAACACCATATATTTT
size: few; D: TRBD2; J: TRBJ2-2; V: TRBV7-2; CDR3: CASWTSGRRGELFF; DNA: TGTGCCAGCTGGACTAGCGGGAGGAGGGGGGAGCTGTTTTTT
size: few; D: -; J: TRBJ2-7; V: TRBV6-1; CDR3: CASSPARVSYEQYF; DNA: TGTGCCAGCAGCCCAGCGAGAGTCTCCTACGAGCAGTACTTC
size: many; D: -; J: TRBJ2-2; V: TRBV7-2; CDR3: CASSSQGPSNTGELFF; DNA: TGTGCCAGCAGCTCTCAGGGTCCGAGCAACACCGGGGAGCTGTTTTTT
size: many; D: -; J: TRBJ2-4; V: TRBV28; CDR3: CASGEGAKNIQYF; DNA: TGTGCCAGCGGAGAGGGAGCCAAAAACATTCAGTACTTC
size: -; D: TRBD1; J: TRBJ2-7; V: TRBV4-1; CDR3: CASHGQGYEQYF; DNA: TGCGCCAGCCACGGACAGGGCTACGAGCAGTACTTC
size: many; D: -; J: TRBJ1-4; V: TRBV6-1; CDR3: CASSDGGRGVTNEKLFF; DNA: TGTGCCAGCAGTGACGGCGGCAGGGGCGTCACTAATGAAAAACTGTTTTTT
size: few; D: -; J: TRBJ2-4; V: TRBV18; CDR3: CASSAWTELAKNIQYF; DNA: TGTGCCAGCTCAGCTTGGACAGAACTAGCCAAAAACATTCAGTACTTC
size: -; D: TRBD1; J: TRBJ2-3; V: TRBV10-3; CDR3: CGISLGQGTDTQYF; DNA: TGTGGCATCAGTCTCGGACAGGGTACAGATACGCAGTATTTT
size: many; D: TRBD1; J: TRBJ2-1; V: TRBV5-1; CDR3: CASSSHPGQATYNEQFF; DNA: TGCGCCAGCAGCTCCCACCCGGGACAGGCTACCTACAATGAGCAGTTCTTC
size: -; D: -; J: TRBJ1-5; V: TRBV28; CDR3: CASSPPWGNQPQHF; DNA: TGTGCCAGCAGTCCCCCGTGGGGCAATCAGCCCCAGCATTTT
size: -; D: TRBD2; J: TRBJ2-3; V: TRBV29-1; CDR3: CSVGLVAGEADTQYF; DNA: TGCAGCGTCGGGCTTGTAGCGGGAGAGGCAGATACGCAGTATTTT
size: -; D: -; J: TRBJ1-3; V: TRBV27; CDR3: CASSPQPGRGGNTIYF; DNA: TGTGCCAGCAGTCCACAGCCCGGTAGGGGTGGAAACACCATATATTTT
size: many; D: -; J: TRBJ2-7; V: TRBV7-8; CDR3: CASRHAGSSSYEQYF; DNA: TGTGCCAGCAGGCACGCAGGATCCAGCTCCTACGAGCAGTACTTC
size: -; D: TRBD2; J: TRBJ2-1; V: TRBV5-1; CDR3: CASSLKTSGTDEQFF; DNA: TGCGCCAGCAGCTTGAAGACTAGCGGGACTGATGAGCAGTTCTTC
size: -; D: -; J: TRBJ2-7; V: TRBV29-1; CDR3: CSVAIDHLYEQYF; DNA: TGCAGCGTTGCCATAGACCATCTCTACGAGCAGTACTTC
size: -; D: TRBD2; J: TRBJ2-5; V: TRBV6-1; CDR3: CASSEGTSVETQYF; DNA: TGTGCCAGCAGTGAAGGGACTAGCGTTGAGACCCAGTACTTC
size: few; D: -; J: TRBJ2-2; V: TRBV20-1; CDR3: CSARKTLLGTGELFF; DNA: TGCAGTGCTAGGAAGACCTTGCTGGGGACCGGGGAGCTGTTTTTT
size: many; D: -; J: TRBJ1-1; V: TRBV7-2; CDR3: CASSLQRNTEAFF; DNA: TGTGCCAGCAGTTTACAGAGGAACACTGAAGCTTTCTTT
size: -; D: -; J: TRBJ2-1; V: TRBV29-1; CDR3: CSVVQTNSYNEQFF; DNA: TGCAGCGTTGTCCAGACAAACTCCTACAATGAGCAGTTCTTC
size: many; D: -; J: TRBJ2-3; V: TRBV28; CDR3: CASTLGPGRSTDTQYF; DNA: TGTGCCAGCACCTTGGGTCCGGGCCGGAGCACAGATACGCAGTATTTT
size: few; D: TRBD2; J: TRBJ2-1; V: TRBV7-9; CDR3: CASIPSGEFHEQFF; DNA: TGTGCCAGTATACCTAGCGGTGAGTTCCACGAGCAGTTCTTC
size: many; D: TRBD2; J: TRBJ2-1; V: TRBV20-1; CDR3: CSARERLAGGPEQFF; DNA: TGCAGTGCTAGAGAAAGACTAGCGGGAGGGCCGGAGCAGTTCTTC
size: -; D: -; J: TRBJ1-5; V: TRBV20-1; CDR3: CSARTQGDQPQHF; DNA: TGCAGTGCTAGAACCCAGGGAGATCAGCCCCAGCATTTT
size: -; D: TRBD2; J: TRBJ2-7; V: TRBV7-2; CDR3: CASSLMTSGGFYEQYF; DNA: TGTGCCAGCAGCTTAATGACTAGCGGGGGATTCTACGAGCAGTACTTC
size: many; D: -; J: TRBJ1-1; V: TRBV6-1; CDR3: CASSEASFSETEAFF; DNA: TGTGCCAGCAGTGAAGCTTCCTTTAGCGAGACTGAAGCTTTCTTT
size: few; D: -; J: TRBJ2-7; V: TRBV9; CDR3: CASSVSPSSYEQYF; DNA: TGTGCCAGCAGCGTAAGCCCTAGCTCCTACGAGCAGTACTTC
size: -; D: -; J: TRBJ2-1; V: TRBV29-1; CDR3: CSVVVTKMSSYNEQFF; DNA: TGCAGCGTTGTTGTCACCAAAATGAGCTCCTACAATGAGCAGTTCTTC
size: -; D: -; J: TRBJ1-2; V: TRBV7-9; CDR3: CASSQKGPGYGYTF; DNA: TGTGCCAGCAGCCAAAAGGGACCGGGCTATGGCTACACCTTC
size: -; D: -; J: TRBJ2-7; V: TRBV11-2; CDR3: CASSLDTGVEQYF; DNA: TGTGCCAGCAGCTTAGATACGGGGGTCGAGCAGTACTTC
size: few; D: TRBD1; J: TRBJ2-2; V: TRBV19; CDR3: CASTIGQGTGELFF; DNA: TGTGCCAGTACCATAGGACAGGGCACCGGGGAGCTGTTTTTT
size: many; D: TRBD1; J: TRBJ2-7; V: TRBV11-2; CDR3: CASSLEWDRGNEQYF; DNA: TGTGCCAGCAGCTTAGAGTGGGACAGGGGCAACGAGCAGTACTTC
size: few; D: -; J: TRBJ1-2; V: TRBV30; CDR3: CAWSVRGAQGQGYTF; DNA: TGTGCCTGGAGTGTACGAGGTGCTCAGGGTCAAGGCTACACCTTC
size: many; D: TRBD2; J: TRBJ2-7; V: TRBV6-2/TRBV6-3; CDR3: CASTHSGSGYYEQYF; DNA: TGTGCCAGCACTCATAGCGGGAGTGGGTACTACGAGCAGTACTTC
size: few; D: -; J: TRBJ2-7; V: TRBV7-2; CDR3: CASSTGLLSYEQYF; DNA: TGTGCCAGCAGCACCGGACTACTCTCCTACGAGCAGTACTTC
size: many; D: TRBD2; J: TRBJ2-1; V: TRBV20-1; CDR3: CSARRLAGVYNEQFF; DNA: TGCAGTGCTAGAAGGCTAGCGGGAGTATATAATGAGCAGTTCTTC
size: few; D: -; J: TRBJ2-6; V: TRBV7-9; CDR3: CASNDSPSGANVLTF; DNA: TGTGCCAGCAACGACAGCCCCTCTGGGGCCAACGTCCTGACTTTC
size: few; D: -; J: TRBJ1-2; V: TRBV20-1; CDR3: CSARAPLQGNYGYTF; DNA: TGCAGTGCTAGAGCTCCCTTGCAGGGTAACTATGGCTACACCTTC
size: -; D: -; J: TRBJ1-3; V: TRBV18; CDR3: CASSPRDSGNTIYF; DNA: TGTGCCAGCTCACCGAGGGACTCTGGAAACACCATATATTTT
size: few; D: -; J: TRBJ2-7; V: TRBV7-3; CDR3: CASSLIGVGEQYF; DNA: TGTGCCAGCAGCTTAATTGGAGTGGGAGAGCAGTACTTC
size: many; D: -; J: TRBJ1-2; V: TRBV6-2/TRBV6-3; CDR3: CASSYGLGSGYGYTF; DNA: TGTGCCAGCAGTTACGGTTTGGGTTCCGGCTATGGCTACACCTTC
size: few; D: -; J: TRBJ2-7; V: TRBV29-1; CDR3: CSVVDGRYEQYF; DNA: TGCAGCGTCGTAGACGGTCGCTACGAGCAGTACTTC
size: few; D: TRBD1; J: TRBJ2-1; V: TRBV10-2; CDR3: CASSGTGAPYNEQFF; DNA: TGCGCCAGCAGCGGAACAGGGGCTCCCTACAATGAGCAGTTCTTC